This T cell receptor (beta chain) was retrieved from a study of blood T cell repertoires in COVID-19. Study-level information: COVID-19 samples from acute and convalescent phases originated in the United States, Italy and Spain. Sources were T cells, B-cell-depleted T cells, or PBMCs; the material itself was cDNA or gDNA.

The CDR3 has 9 amino acids. Germline lookup yields CDR1 DFQATT and CDR2 SNEGSKA (reference sequence). The V gene lost 6 bases and the J gene lost 4 bases, with 3 bases spanning the gap. As originally analysed: Reference gene primer amplification yielded estimated nucleated cell counts. Assay: immunoSEQ multiplex PCR; the TCRdb copy retains only in-frame clones and omits some. For V, J and clone size, that table is used; D and trimming come from the DNA. The table has about 48,000 clones, around four fifths seen once. This clonotype was obtained from a man aged 35-49 years with acute or convalescent COVID-19. The chain combines TRBV20-1 with TRBJ1-2; D remains unclear. The specimen sequenced was peripheral blood. The CDR3 coding sequence is TGCAGTGCCTCCTATGGCTACACCTTC. Amino acid sequence: CSASYGYTF.